Below, 23 T cell receptor beta chains from the same sample are listed, as sequenced in a study of ipilimumab plus nivolumab after autologous stem cell transplantation (dated by TCRdb to 2020 to 2022). Libraries were constructed by the immunoSEQ multiplex PCR assay. As stored in TCRdb, this immuneACCESS dataset retains in-frame rearrangements with V and J assigned. A fraction of the clones does not appear; measured against another copy, unresolved V genes explain less than half of the discrepancy, and the remainder lacks a known reason. This sample comprises approximately 40,000 clones, around 93% of them detected only once. The ten largest clonotypes hold roughly 0.9% of the sample. Sequenced here: PBMCs, sampled in a trial of ipilimumab plus nivolumab as post-transplant consolidation. The receptors stem from a male donor with multiple myeloma.

The chain recombines TRBV6-5 with TRBJ2-7, with 7 nucleotides matching TRBD1. The V gene end was trimmed by 2 bases and the J gene end by 4 bases; junction bases not matched to a gene: 8. Per the germline V gene, CDR1 is MNHEY and CDR2 is SVGAGI. This CDR3 comprises 15 residues. CDR3 sequence (DNA): TGTGCCAGCAGTTACGTTGTCAGGGGGAAGTACGAGCAGTACTTC. Translating it yields CASSYVVRGKYEQYF.

The CDR3 region has the DNA TGCAGCGTCGAAAACAGGGGGCGATACACTGAAGCTTTCTTT. Translation gives CSVENRGRYTEAFF. The V call is TRBV29-1, the J call TRBJ1-1; 9 bases match TRBD1. V gave up 6 bases and J gave up 3 bases; unmatched junction bases: 8. The CDR3 consists of 14 residues. In germline, CDR1 is SQVTM, CDR2 ANQGSEA.

The chain links TRBV7-3 to TRBJ2-1; D ambiguous. Germline assignment: CDR1 SGHTA and CDR2 FQGTGA. The CDR3 has 13 amino acids. Trimming removed 2 bases at V and 4 bases at J, with 6 bases between. The CDR3 loop is CASSLGTYNEQFF. CDR3 in DNA: TGTGCCAGCAGCTTAGGCACATACAATGAGCAGTTCTTC.

This chain links TRBV7-7 with TRBJ2-2; D could derive from TRBD1 or TRBD2 (5 bases each). Trimming shortened V by 10 bases and J by 1 base, and 19 bases separated the two germline ends. This CDR3 spans 16 amino acids. CDR1 is SSHAT, CDR2 FNYEAQ, per germline (reference sequence). CDR3: CAILDRASMNTGELFF. CDR3 nucleotide sequence: TGTGCCATACTAGACAGAGCTTCTATGAACACCGGGGAGCTGTTTTTT.

The V gene is TRBV27, the J gene TRBJ1-6; TRBD1 agrees at 11 bases. V lost 4 bases and J lost 6; bases outside the gene matches: 5. CDR1 and CDR2 (germline): MNHEY, SMNVEV (reference sequence). The CDR3 extends over 16 amino acids. The CDR3: CASSSGQGDFNSPLHF. Written as DNA, the CDR3 is TGTGCCAGCAGTTCGGGACAGGGGGACTTTAATTCACCCCTCCACTTT.

This chain connects TRBV4-3 to TRBJ2-3; D might be TRBD1 (5 bases). The CDR3 contains 15 residues. V was cut by 0 bases and J by 1 base, with 8 bases left in between. Germline CDR1 LGHNA, CDR2 YSLEER. The CDR3 nucleotides are TGCGCCAGCAGCCAAGAAGGGGTACGCACAGATACGCAGTATTTT. This codes for CASSQEGVRTDTQYF.

In its sample, this clone was seen once. The chain employs TRBV7-2 and TRBJ2-5; tentatively, D is TRBD2 (6 bases). The ends were cut back, 2 bases at V and 4 bases at J, with 8 bases in the middle. Germline loops: CDR1 SGHTA, CDR2 FQGNSA. The CDR3 has 13 residues. CDR3 nucleotides: TGTGCCAGCAGCTTAAGGCGGGGAGAGACCCAGTACTTC. This sequence encodes CASSLRRGETQYF.

The chain uses TRBV28 and TRBJ1-1; 9 bases line up with TRBD1. The CDR3 is 15 residues long. Looked up from germline, CDR1 is MDHEN and CDR2 is SYDVKM. V dropped 5 bases and J dropped 3; count of bases not matched to a gene: 7. DNA of the CDR3: TGTGCCAGCAGTCCAGGGGGACAGGGCGACACTGAAGCTTTCTTT. It translates to CASSPGGQGDTEAFF.

The chain couples TRBV7-8 to TRBJ2-3; D is unclear. The V end lost 4 bases, the J end lost 0 bases, and 11 bases lay between the germline ends. The germline gives CDR1 SGHVS, CDR2 FQNEAQ. The length of the CDR3 is 15 residues. In nucleotides, the CDR3 is TGTGCCAGCAGCTCAATTAGTAGTAGCACAGATACGCAGTATTTT. Amino acid sequence: CASSSISSSTDTQYF.

The V gene is TRBV7-3, the J gene TRBJ1-1, with D unclear. Germline V gene sequence: CDR1 SGHTA, CDR2 FQGTGA. The germline V and J ends were trimmed by 1 base and 1 base, with 7 bases remaining between them. CDR3 length: 14 residues. The CDR3 DNA reads as TGTGCCAGCAGCTTAAGTCCGGGGAACACTGAAGCTTTCTTT. Amino acids: CASSLSPGNTEAFF.

The chain has TRBV19 and TRBJ2-1; D unresolved. The CDR3 totals 13 residues. Germline CDR1 LNHDA, CDR2 SQIVND (reference sequence). Trimming left V 5 bases short and J 7 bases short, with 12 bases between. CDR3 nucleotide sequence: TGTGCCAGTAGTCCTATGGCAGGTAATGAGCAGTTCTTC. Its translation: CASSPMAGNEQFF.

This rearrangement joins TRBV7-2 to TRBJ1-6, with a possible D match to TRBD1 (5 bases). The germline V and J ends were trimmed by 2 bases and 6 bases, with 11 bases remaining between them. The CDR3 length is 15 residues. Looked up from germline, CDR1 is SGHTA and CDR2 is FQGNSA. The CDR3 loop is CASSLQGTGNSPLHF. Written as DNA, the CDR3 is TGTGCCAGCAGCTTACAGGGAACGGGTAATTCACCCCTCCACTTT.

V and J are TRBV29-1 and TRBJ2-7; TRBD2 is a possible D gene (5 bases). Germline loops: CDR1 SQVTM, CDR2 ANQGSEA. Trimming took 4 bases from V and 3 from J, leaving 10 bases between them. The CDR3 loop spans 12 amino acids. CDR3 residues: CSVVTDFYEQYF. Written as DNA, the CDR3 is TGCAGCGTTGTCACGGACTTCTACGAGCAGTACTTC.

V gene TRBV7-6 combines with J gene TRBJ2-1, with 10 bases identical to TRBD2. The CDR3 consists of 15 residues. Per germline, CDR1 SGHVS and CDR2 FNYEAQ. V dropped 7 bases and J dropped 7; count of bases not matched to a gene: 10. The DNA for the CDR3 is TGTGCCAGCACCGACCTAGCGGGAGTTGGTAATGAGCAGTTCTTC. Translating it yields CASTDLAGVGNEQFF.

This CDR3 reads CASRTSGIFDIQYF. CDR3 DNA sequence: TGTGCCAGCAGGACTAGCGGGATTTTTGACATTCAGTACTTC. The chain employs TRBV6-6 and TRBJ2-4; 11 bases line up with TRBD2. Germline V CDR1 and CDR2: MNHNY, SVGAGI (reference sequence). The length of the CDR3 is 14 residues. V gave up 6 bases and J gave up 8 bases; unmatched junction bases: 6.

In this sample, this clone turned up a few times. V and J are TRBV6-5 and TRBJ1-2; maybe TRBD1 (5 bases). Germline V gene lookup returns CDR1 MNHEY and CDR2 SVGAGI. The CDR3 sequence is 12 residues long. Trimming stripped 7 bases from V and 8 bases from J, with 14 bases between. The CDR3 region has the DNA TGTGCCAGCAAGACGGGTGGGGGGGGCTACACCTTC. Its translation is CASKTGGGGYTF.

The rearrangement joins TRBV28 to TRBJ1-5, with TRBD1 matching 7 bases. This CDR3 has 15 residues. The germline CDR1 and CDR2 sequences are MDHEN and SYDVKM. After removal of 4 bases from V and 4 bases from J, the junction contained 7 bases not matched to a gene. CDR3 residues: CASSSRTGANQPQHF. The CDR3 bases are TGTGCCAGCAGTTCAAGGACAGGTGCGAATCAGCCCCAGCATTTT.

The gene calls are TRBV7-3 and TRBJ2-3; tentative D call: TRBD2 (6 bases). Germline-derived CDR1 and CDR2 are SGHTA and FQGTGA. The CDR3 extends over 14 amino acids. Trimming removed 3 bases at V and 4 bases at J, with 11 bases between. CDR3 in DNA: TGTGCCAGCAGCTTGGAGGGACGATCAGATACGCAGTATTTT. Translating it yields CASSLEGRSDTQYF.

The chain combines TRBV5-6 with TRBJ1-2, with a weak D call TRBD1 (5 bases). Germline V gene sequence: CDR1 SGHDT, CDR2 YYEEEE. The CDR3 is 14 residues long. V was pared by 0 bases and J by 4 bases, with 10 bases between. CDR3 nucleotides: TGTGCCAGCAGCTTGGAGGGGCTGAGCTATGGCTACACCTTC. Amino acid sequence: CASSLEGLSYGYTF. Supplemented by reference TRBV5-6 and TRBJ1-2, the full variable domain reads DAGVTQSPTHLIKTRGQQVTLRCSPKSGHDTVSWYQQALGQGPQFIFQYYEEEERQRGNFPDRFSGHQFPNYSSELNVNALLLGDSALYLCASSLEGLSYGYTFGSGTRLTVV.

The chain couples TRBV7-3 to TRBJ1-2; TRBD1 is a possible D gene (6 bases). CDR3 length: 13 residues. CDR1 and CDR2 from the germline V gene are SGHTA and FQGTGA. V lost 5 bases to trimming and J lost 7 bases, with 14 bases between them. CDR3 in DNA: TGTGCCAGCAGCCAGAGTGGGGGCTCTGGCTACACCTTC. Translated, it gives CASSQSGGSGYTF.

V usage is TRBV7-2 and J usage is TRBJ1-2; the D gene is possibly TRBD1 (5 bases). The CDR3 loop spans 14 amino acids. V was shortened by 3 bases and J by 2 bases, with 10 bases between the two germline ends. CDR1 SGHTA and CDR2 FQGNSA come from the germline V gene. The CDR3 nucleotides are TGTGCCAGCAGCTTGGGACCGCAGAACTATGGCTACACCTTC. This codes for CASSLGPQNYGYTF.

CDR3 loop: CASSQDLSSGNTIYF. CDR3 bases: TGCGCCAGCAGCCAAGACCTGAGCTCTGGAAACACCATATATTTT. The chain recombines TRBV4-3 with TRBJ1-3; D is unresolved. This CDR3 spans 15 amino acids. The V gene's germline CDR1 is LGHNA and CDR2 YSLEER. V dropped 0 bases and J dropped 0 bases, with 6 bases sitting between them.

This chain uses TRBV7-2 with TRBJ2-3; 16 bases are shared with TRBD2. The germline V gene encodes CDR1 SGHTA and CDR2 FQGNSA. The CDR3 has 18 amino acids. V lost 0 bases to trimming and J lost 5 bases; unmatched junction nucleotides: 5. The CDR3 loop is CASSLAGTSGGAVDTQYF. The CDR3 DNA sequence: TGTGCCAGCAGCTTAGCCGGGACTAGCGGGGGGGCCGTAGATACGCAGTATTTT. The full variable domain, its missing parts supplied by reference TRBV7-2 and TRBJ2-3, is GAGVSQSPSNKVTEKGKDVELRCDPISGHTALYWYRQSLGQGLEFLIYFQGNSAPDKSGLPSDRFSAERTGGSVSTLTIQRTQQEDSAVYLCASSLAGTSGGAVDTQYFGPGTRLTVL.